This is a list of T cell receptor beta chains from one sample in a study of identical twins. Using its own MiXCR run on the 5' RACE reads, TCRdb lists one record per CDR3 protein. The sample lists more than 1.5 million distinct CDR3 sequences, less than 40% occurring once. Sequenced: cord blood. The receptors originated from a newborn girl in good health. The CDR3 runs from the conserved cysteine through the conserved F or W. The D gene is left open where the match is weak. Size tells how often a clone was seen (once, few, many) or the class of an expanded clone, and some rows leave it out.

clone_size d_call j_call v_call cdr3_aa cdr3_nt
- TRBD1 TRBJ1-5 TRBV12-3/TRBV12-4 CASSQTGGNQPRHF TGTGCCAGCAGCCAGACAGGGGGCAATCAGCCCCGGCATTTT
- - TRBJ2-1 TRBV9 CASSVDGGQYNEQFF TGTGCCAGCAGCGTAGACGGGGGGCAGTACAATGAGCAGTTCTTC
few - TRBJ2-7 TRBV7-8 CASSPLLRELGYRQYF TGTGCCAGCAGCCCCTTACTACGGGAGCTGGGCTACAGGCAGTACTTC
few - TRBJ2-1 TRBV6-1 CASSEYGARYNEQFF TGTGCCAGCAGTGAATACGGGGCCCGCTACAATGAGCAGTTCTTC
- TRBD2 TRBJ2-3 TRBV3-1 CASSLAGAMTDTQYF TGTGCCAGCAGCCTAGCGGGAGCTATGACTGATACGCAGTATTTT
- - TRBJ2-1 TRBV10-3 CAISESTSRRGGGSYNEQFF TGTGCCATCAGTGAGTCGACGAGCCGGCGAGGGGGAGGCTCCTACAATGAGCAGTTCTTC
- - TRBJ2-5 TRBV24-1 CATSENQWTTQYF TGTGCCACCAGTGAAAACCAATGGACGACCCAGTACTTC
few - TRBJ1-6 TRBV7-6 CASSLADNSPLHF TGTGCCAGCAGCTTAGCGGACAATTCACCCCTCCACTTT
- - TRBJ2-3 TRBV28 CASSPYRTASTDTQYF TGTGCCAGCAGTCCATACAGAACAGCTAGCACAGATACGCAGTATTTT
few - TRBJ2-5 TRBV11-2 CASSLVVSRQETQYF TGTGCCAGCAGCTTAGTAGTCAGTCGTCAAGAGACCCAGTACTTC
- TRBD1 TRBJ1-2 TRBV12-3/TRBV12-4 CASSLDGTGAGYGYTF TGTGCCAGCAGTTTAGACGGGACAGGGGCTGGCTATGGCTACACCTTC
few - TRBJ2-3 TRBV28 CATRAPTDTQYF TGTGCCACCAGAGCTCCCACAGATACGCAGTATTTT
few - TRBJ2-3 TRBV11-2 CASSLEGAGRTDTQYF TGTGCCAGCAGCTTAGAGGGGGCAGGGAGGACAGATACGCAGTATTTT
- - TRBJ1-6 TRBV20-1 CSARGTLSYDSPLHF TGCAGTGCCAGAGGGACATTAAGTTATGATTCACCCCTCCACTTT
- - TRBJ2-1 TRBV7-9 CASSLARLGVNEQFF TGTGCCAGCAGCTTAGCGCGACTAGGAGTCAATGAGCAGTTCTTC
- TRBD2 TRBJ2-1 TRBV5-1 CASSFPTSPSEQFF TGCGCCAGCAGTTTCCCGACTAGCCCAAGTGAGCAGTTCTTC
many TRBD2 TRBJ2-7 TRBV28 CASSLRLAGVGEQYF TGTGCCAGCAGTTTAAGGCTAGCGGGAGTTGGCGAGCAGTACTTC
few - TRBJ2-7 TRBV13 CASSLGLAFSSYEQYF TGTGCCAGCAGCTTAGGACTAGCCTTTTCCTCCTACGAGCAGTACTTC
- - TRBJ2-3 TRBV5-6 CASSLEGTSIADTQYF TGTGCCAGCAGCTTGGAGGGCACTAGCATAGCCGATACGCAGTATTTT
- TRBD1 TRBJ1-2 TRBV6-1 CASSEWSGGHYNRGYTF TGTGCCAGCAGTGAATGGTCAGGGGGCCATTATAACCGTGGCTACACCTTC
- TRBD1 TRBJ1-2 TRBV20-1 CSATDRGDGYTF TGCAGTGCTACCGACAGGGGGGATGGCTACACCTTC
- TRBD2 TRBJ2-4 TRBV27 CASKLLAGGDIQYF TGTGCCAGCAAACTACTAGCGGGGGGGGACATTCAGTACTTC
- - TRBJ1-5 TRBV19 CASGIGGQPQHF TGTGCCAGTGGTATCGGGGGTCAGCCCCAGCATTTT
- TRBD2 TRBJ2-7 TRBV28 CASTKVGTSGYEQYF TGTGCCAGCACTAAAGTTGGGACTAGCGGCTACGAGCAGTACTTC
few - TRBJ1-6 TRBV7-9 CASSDSGKPLHF TGTGCCAGCAGCGACTCAGGGAAACCCCTCCACTTT
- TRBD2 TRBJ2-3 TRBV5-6 CASSLGLAGPNTQYF TGTGCCAGCAGCTTGGGGTTAGCGGGGCCCAATACGCAGTATTTT
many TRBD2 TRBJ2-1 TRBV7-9 CASSPARGDRLNEQFF TGTGCCAGCAGCCCTGCCCGGGGGGATCGGCTCAATGAGCAGTTCTTC
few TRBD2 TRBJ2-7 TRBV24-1 CATMGTSPYNEQYF TGTGCCACCATGGGGACTAGCCCATACAATGAGCAGTACTTC
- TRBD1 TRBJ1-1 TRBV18 CASSPGQRLTEAFF TGTGCCAGCTCACCGGGACAGCGTTTGACTGAAGCTTTCTTT
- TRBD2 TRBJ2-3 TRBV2 CASRITGGPNTDTQYF TGTGCCAGCAGGATAACGGGAGGGCCTAACACAGATACGCAGTATTTT
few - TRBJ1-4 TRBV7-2 CASSYRWGEKLFF TGTGCCAGCAGCTACAGGTGGGGGGAAAAACTGTTTTTT
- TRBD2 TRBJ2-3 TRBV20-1 CSARDQGLAGVRSDTQYF TGCAGTGCTAGAGATCAGGGACTAGCGGGAGTGAGGTCAGATACGCAGTATTTT
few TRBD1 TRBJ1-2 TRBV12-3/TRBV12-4 CASSPAGQAFRLYGYTF TGTGCCAGCAGTCCCGCCGGACAGGCATTTAGGCTCTATGGCTACACCTTC
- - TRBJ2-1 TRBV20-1 CSAMRPTWYQETQFF TGCAGTGCTATGCGACCCACCTGGTACCAAGAGACCCAGTTCTTC
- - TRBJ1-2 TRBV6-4 CASSDQEGYGYTF TGTGCCAGCAGTGACCAGGAGGGGTATGGCTACACCTTC
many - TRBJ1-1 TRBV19 CASSNRVNTEAFF TGTGCCAGTAGTAACAGAGTGAACACTGAAGCTTTCTTT
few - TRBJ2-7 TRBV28 CASSHDSPTEQYF TGTGCCAGCAGTCATGACTCCCCTACCGAGCAGTACTTC
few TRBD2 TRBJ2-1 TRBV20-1 CSARPGTSLRSYNEQFF TGCAGTGCTAGACCCGGGACTAGCCTACGCTCCTACAATGAGCAGTTCTTC
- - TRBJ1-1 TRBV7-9 CASSFPGGRDTEAFF TGTGCCAGCAGCTTCCCCGGAGGGCGAGACACTGAAGCTTTCTTT
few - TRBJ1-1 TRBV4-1 CASSRGDRRPNTEAFF TGCGCCAGCAGCCGTGGGGATCGGCGCCCGAACACTGAAGCTTTCTTT
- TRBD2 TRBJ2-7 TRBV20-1 CSALPGTRFDEQYF TGCAGTGCTCTTCCCGGGACTAGGTTCGACGAGCAGTACTTC
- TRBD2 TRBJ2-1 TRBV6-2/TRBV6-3 CASSYRVAGASYNEQFF TGTGCCAGCAGTTATAGGGTAGCGGGAGCATCCTACAATGAGCAGTTCTTC
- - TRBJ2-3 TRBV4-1 CASSQKLVARTDTQYF TGCGCCAGCAGCCAGAAACTAGTGGCGCGAACAGATACGCAGTATTTT
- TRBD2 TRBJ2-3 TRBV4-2 CASSQGPWTSGGFTDTQYF TGTGCCAGCAGCCAAGGCCCGTGGACTAGCGGGGGGTTCACAGATACTCAGTATTTT
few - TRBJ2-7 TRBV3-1 CASSLFNTYEQYF TGTGCCAGCAGCCTCTTTAACACCTACGAGCAGTACTTC
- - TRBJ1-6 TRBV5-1 CASSGGANSPLHF TGCGCCAGCAGTGGGGGGGCGAATTCACCCCTCCACTTT
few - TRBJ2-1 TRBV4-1 CASSPLLKQGNEQFF TGCGCCAGCAGCCCTCTTCTGAAACAGGGAAATGAGCAGTTCTTC
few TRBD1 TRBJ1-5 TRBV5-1 CASSLGGTGGQPQHF TGCGCCAGCAGCTTGGGGGGGACAGGGGGTCAGCCCCAGCATTTT
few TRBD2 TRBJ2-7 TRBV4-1 CASSQNPLGLAGSYEQYF TGCGCCAGCAGCCAAAACCCCTTGGGACTAGCGGGGTCCTACGAGCAGTACTTC
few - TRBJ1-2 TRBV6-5 CASSYWQGYGYTF TGTGCCAGCAGTTATTGGCAGGGCTATGGCTACACCTTC
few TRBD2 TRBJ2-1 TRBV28 CASDPHRLAGYNEQFF TGTGCCAGCGATCCCCACCGACTAGCGGGGTACAATGAGCAGTTCTTC
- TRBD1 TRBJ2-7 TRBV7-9 CASSLHSDRVHEQYF TGTGCCAGCAGCTTACATAGCGACAGGGTGCACGAGCAGTACTTC
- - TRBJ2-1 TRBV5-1 CASSSGRGLKVIEQFF TGCGCCAGCAGCTCGGGTCGTGGACTGAAAGTTATTGAGCAGTTCTTC
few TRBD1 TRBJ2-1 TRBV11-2 CASSRDRTGGYNEQFF TGTGCCAGCAGCCGAGACCGGACAGGGGGCTACAATGAGCAGTTCTTC